The rows below give T cell receptor beta chains drawn from one sample of a study of shared clonotypes between healthy human individuals. The protocol was immunoSEQ multiplex PCR, while the TCRdb copy is restricted to in-frame clones and leaves out a portion. The data show approximately 650,000 clones, roughly 95% seen once. Sequences were obtained from naive CD8+ T cells sorted from blood. The origin of the receptors is a young woman in good health. CDR3s include the opening cysteine and the closing phenylalanine or tryptophan. Each record gives: J gene, V gene, D gene, clone size, CDR3 protein, CDR3 DNA. A D gene is named only where the DNA matches it firmly. A row's size may be missing; if present it is once, few, many or a size class.

TRBJ1-2 TRBV28 . . CASRRDGWYGYTF TGTGCCAGCAGAAGGGACGGCTGGTATGGCTACACCTTC
TRBJ2-1 TRBV5-6 . once CASSWGSSYNEQFF TGTGCCAGCAGCTGGGGGTCTTCCTACAATGAGCAGTTCTTC
TRBJ2-1 TRBV27 TRBD2 . CASSILAGLYNEQFF TGTGCCAGCAGTATACTAGCGGGGCTGTACAATGAGCAGTTCTTC
TRBJ2-1 TRBV19 TRBD2 . CASSLTGLAGFNEQFF TGTGCCAGTAGTCTCACGGGACTAGCGGGCTTCAATGAGCAGTTCTTC
TRBJ2-1 TRBV4-1 . . CASSQDSSNEQFF TGCGCCAGCAGCCAAGATTCGAGCAATGAGCAGTTCTTC
TRBJ2-7 TRBV21-1 . . CASSKGLGDHYEQYF TGTGCCAGCAGCAAGGGATTGGGGGACCACTACGAGCAGTACTTC
TRBJ1-2 TRBV9 . . CASSVELELPRVDSAGSGGYTF TGTGCCAGCAGCGTAGAATTGGAACTTCCGCGGGTAGACAGCGCGGGCTCTGGTGGCTACACCTTC
TRBJ2-2 TRBV7-8 . . CASSLLWGTRSGELFF TGTGCCAGCAGCTTATTGTGGGGTACGCGGTCCGGGGAGCTGTTTTTT
TRBJ2-7 TRBV21-1 . . CASSKGVWVYEQYF TGTGCCAGCAGCAAAGGGGTTTGGGTCTACGAGCAGTACTTC
TRBJ2-7 TRBV6-6 . . CASNPTKAGYEQYF TGTGCCAGCAACCCCACGAAGGCCGGGTACGAGCAGTACTTC
TRBJ2-7 TRBV10-3 . . CAISEFYRQSSYEQYF TGTGCCATCAGTGAGTTCTACCGGCAGAGCTCCTACGAGCAGTACTTC
TRBJ2-1 TRBV29-1 . . CSVPRRGDEQFF TGCAGCGTTCCCCGGCGAGGCGATGAGCAGTTCTTC
TRBJ2-2 TRBV27 . . CASSLSDTYTGELFF TGTGCCAGCAGTTTATCCGACACCTACACCGGGGAGCTGTTTTTT